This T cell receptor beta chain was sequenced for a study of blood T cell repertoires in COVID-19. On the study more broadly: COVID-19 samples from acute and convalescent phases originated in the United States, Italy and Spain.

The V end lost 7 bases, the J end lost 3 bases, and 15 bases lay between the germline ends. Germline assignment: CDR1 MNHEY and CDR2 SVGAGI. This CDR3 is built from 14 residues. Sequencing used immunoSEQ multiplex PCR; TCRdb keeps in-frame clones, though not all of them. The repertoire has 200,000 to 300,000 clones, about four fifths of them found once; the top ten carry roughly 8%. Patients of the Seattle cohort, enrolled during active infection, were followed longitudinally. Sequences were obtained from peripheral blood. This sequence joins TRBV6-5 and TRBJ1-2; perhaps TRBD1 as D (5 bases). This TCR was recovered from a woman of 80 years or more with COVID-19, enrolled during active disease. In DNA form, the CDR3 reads TGTGCCAGCACCCCCTCAGGCAGGGACTATGGCTACACCTTC. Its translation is CASTPSGRDYGYTF.